This entry is about one T cell receptor (beta chain). The antigen is not known. The data were taken from a study of blood T cells in healthy people across ages. Study-wide findings and caveats: With naive T cell percentage, TCR beta diversity showed a strong correlation.

Using a J-beta primer mix together with a sample-barcoded 5' primer, a second PCR was run for about 7 to 12 cycles. The template-switch adaptor was a 5' adaptor with 12 random nucleotides. It tagged each cDNA molecule. Via MiXCR, TCRdb re-called the 5' RACE reads, giving one row per CDR3 protein. The sample lists about 1.7 million distinct CDR3 sequences; about 30% were seen once. Germline-derived CDR1 and CDR2 are SQVTM and ANQGSEA. This CDR3 contains 11 residues. V lost 3 bases, J lost 6 bases, and 8 bases lay in between. The sequence was obtained from a woman younger than 45 in good health. The sequencing sample was made of blood. This chain joins TRBV29-1 and TRBJ1-2; unclear D gene. CDR3 coding DNA: TGCAGCGTTGAGGGTGGGAATGGCTACACCTTC. This gives the protein CSVEGGNGYTF.